The 9 T cell receptor beta chains below were found in one sample sequenced in a study of cytomegalovirus exposure and HLA in healthy donors (dated by TCRdb to about 2017). The library was generated by the immunoSEQ multiplex PCR assay. A mixture of 60 forward primers for TCR Vbeta segments and 13 reverse primers for TCR Jbeta segments was used in the multiplex PCR. As stored in TCRdb, this immuneACCESS dataset retains in-frame rearrangements with V and J assigned. A fraction of the clones does not appear; measured against another copy, unresolved V genes explain less than half of the discrepancy, and the remainder lacks a known reason. The sample table holds 95,000 to 150,000 clones, of which around 77% were seen once. The top ten clonotypes cover 9.5% to 15% of the sample. The material sequenced was PBMCs. All receptors come from a woman aged 40 to 49 in good health and CMV-seropositive.

V is TRBV25-1 and J is TRBJ1-2; D unclear. Germline CDR1 is MGHDK and CDR2 is SYGVNS. V was pared by 4 bases and J by 0 bases, with 6 bases between. The CDR3 contains 13 residues. The CDR3 DNA sequence: TGTGCCAGCAGTGGAACAGCTAACTATGGCTACACCTTC. The encoded protein is CASSGTANYGYTF.

This chain connects TRBV30 to TRBJ2-5; 8 bases fit TRBD1. The V and J ends lost 0 bases and 5 bases, in that order; junction bases with no gene match: 2. CDR1 is GTSNPN, CDR2 SVGIG, per germline (reference sequence). The CDR3 has 13 amino acids. The CDR3 loop is CAWSVGTGETQYF. DNA for the CDR3: TGTGCCTGGAGTGTAGGGACAGGCGAGACCCAGTACTTC.

The chain employs TRBV5-4 and TRBJ2-1, with D unresolved. V gave up 0 bases and J gave up 0 bases, with 7 bases separating them. Germline values: CDR1 SGHNT, CDR2 YYREEE (reference sequence). The CDR3 is 15 residues long. The CDR3 nucleotides are TGTGCCAGCAGCTTGGGATCGAGCTCCTACAATGAGCAGTTCTTC. The encoded protein is CASSLGSSSYNEQFF.

This clone was observed a few times. The chain employs TRBV5-1 and TRBJ2-3, with 7 bases that match TRBD1. This CDR3 has 17 residues. V lost 2 bases to trimming and J lost 3 bases; unmatched junction nucleotides: 12. Germline assignment: CDR1 SGHRS and CDR2 YFSETQ. Here the CDR3 reads CASSFGPQGDGTDTQYF. In nucleotides, the CDR3 is TGCGCCAGCAGCTTTGGTCCTCAGGGGGACGGTACAGATACGCAGTATTTT.

The chain joins TRBV5-1 to TRBJ2-7; 8 nucleotides match TRBD1. The CDR3 contains 12 residues. The ends lost 3 bases at V and 6 bases at J; junction bases unmatched: 2. Looked up from germline, CDR1 is SGHRS and CDR2 is YFSETQ. Written as DNA, the CDR3 is TGCGCCAGCAGCTCCGACAGGGGCGAGCAGTACTTC. Its translation: CASSSDRGEQYF.

This clone has just a few counts. The chain links TRBV25-1 to TRBJ2-1; D gene unclear. Trimming shortened V by 5 bases and J by 6 bases, and 5 bases separated the two germline ends. Germline lookup yields CDR1 MGHDK and CDR2 SYGVNS. This CDR3 is built from 11 residues. In DNA form, the CDR3 reads TGTGCCAGCAGTCGGTCCAATGAGCAGTTCTTC. This codes for CASSRSNEQFF.

The chain joins TRBV6-1 to TRBJ2-7; D perhaps matches TRBD2 (6 bases). V dropped 6 bases and J dropped 2 bases, with 11 bases sitting between them. This CDR3 region has 13 residues. In germline, CDR1 is MNHNS, CDR2 SASEGT. CDR3 DNA sequence: TGTGCCAGCAGCCGAGCGGGTCCCTACGAGCAGTACTTC. Translated, it gives CASSRAGPYEQYF.

The V and J genes are TRBV30 and TRBJ2-7; D is possibly TRBD1 (5 bases). CDR3 length equals 13 residues. Germline values: CDR1 GTSNPN, CDR2 SVGIG (reference sequence). Trimming stripped 2 bases from V and 6 bases from J, with 14 bases between. The CDR3: CAWSTSGQREQYF. The CDR3 DNA follows: TGTGCCTGGAGTACATCCGGACAACGCGAGCAGTACTTC. The whole variable domain, remainder taken from reference TRBV30 and TRBJ2-7, is SQTIHQWPATLVQPVGSPLSLECTVEGTSNPNLYWYRQAAGRGLQLLFYSVGIGQISSEVPQNLSASRPQDRQFILSSKKLLLSDSGFYLCAWSTSGQREQYFGPGTRLTVT.

V and J are TRBV5-6 and TRBJ2-1; TRBD2 matches at 12 bases. CDR1 SGHDT and CDR2 YYEEEE come from the germline V gene. Germline trimming cut 2 bases from V and 4 bases from J; bases unmatched to any gene: 7. The CDR3 extends over 17 amino acids. CDR3 in amino acids: CASSFRTSGRIYNEQFF. In DNA form, the CDR3 reads TGTGCCAGCAGCTTTCGAACTAGCGGGAGGATATACAATGAGCAGTTCTTC.